The clone carrying this T cell receptor (beta chain) showed up many times. Attached unique molecular identifiers marked individual cDNA molecules. TCRdb itself ran the 5' RACE reads through MiXCR, one entry per CDR3 protein. The table shows around 80,000 distinct CDR3 sequences, with roughly 12% occurring only once. This specimen comes from a study of early T cells in non-severe SARS-CoV-2 infection. Study context: Sequenced material consisted of bulk RNA (from unsorted whole blood), and chains were unpaired.

The CDR3 loop spans 13 amino acids. CDR1 is LGHNA, CDR2 YSLEER, per germline. V lost 4 bases, J lost 5 bases, and 11 bases lay in between. The sequence was collected from an adult who was a healthcare worker with PCR-confirmed SARS-CoV-2 infection or an uninfected control (not recorded which). The material was whole blood, obtained at baseline. V and J are TRBV4-3 and TRBJ1-1; no definite D call. This chain's CDR3 is CASSPRRRTEAFF. In nucleotides, the CDR3 is TGCGCCAGCAGCCCCAGGAGGCGGACTGAAGCTTTCTTT.